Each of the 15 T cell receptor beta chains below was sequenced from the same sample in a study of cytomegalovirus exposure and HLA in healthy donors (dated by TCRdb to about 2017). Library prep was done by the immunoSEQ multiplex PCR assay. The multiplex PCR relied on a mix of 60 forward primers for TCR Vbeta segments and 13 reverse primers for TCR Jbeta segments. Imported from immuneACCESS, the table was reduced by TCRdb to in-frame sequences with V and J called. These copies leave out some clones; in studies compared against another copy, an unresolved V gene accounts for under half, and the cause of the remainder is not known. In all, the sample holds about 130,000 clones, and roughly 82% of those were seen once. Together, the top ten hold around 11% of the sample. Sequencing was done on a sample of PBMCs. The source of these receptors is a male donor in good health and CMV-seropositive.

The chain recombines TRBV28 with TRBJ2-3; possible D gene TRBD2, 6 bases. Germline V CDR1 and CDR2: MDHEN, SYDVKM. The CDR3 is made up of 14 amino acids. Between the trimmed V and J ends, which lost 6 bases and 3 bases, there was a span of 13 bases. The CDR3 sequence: CASSTRRGTDTQYF. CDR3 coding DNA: TGTGCCAGCAGCACGAGGAGGGGTACAGATACGCAGTATTTT.

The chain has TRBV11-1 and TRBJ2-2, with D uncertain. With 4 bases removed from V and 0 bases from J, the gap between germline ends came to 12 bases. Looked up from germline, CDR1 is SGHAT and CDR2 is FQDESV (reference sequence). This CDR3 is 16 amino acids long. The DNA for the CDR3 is TGTGCCAGCAGCTCCCCCGGGTACGCGAACACCGGGGAGCTGTTTTTT. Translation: CASSSPGYANTGELFF.

The CDR3 here is CASSLALGDRAQHF. CDR3 in DNA: TGTGCCAGCAGCTTAGCCCTTGGGGACAGGGCCCAGCATTTT. This chain uses TRBV7-2 with TRBJ1-5, with 9 bases fitting TRBD1. The CDR3 consists of 14 residues. Looked up from germline, CDR1 is SGHTA and CDR2 is FQGNSA. J lost 11 bases, V lost 0 bases, and 5 bases had no gene match.

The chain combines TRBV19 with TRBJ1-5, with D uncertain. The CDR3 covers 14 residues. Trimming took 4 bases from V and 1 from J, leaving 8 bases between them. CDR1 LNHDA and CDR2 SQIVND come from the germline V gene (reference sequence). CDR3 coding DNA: TGTGCCAGTAGTACCACCGAGAGCAATCAGCCCCAGCATTTT. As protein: CASSTTESNQPQHF. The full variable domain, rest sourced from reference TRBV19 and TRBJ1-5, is DGGITQSPKYLFRKEGQNVTLSCEQNLNHDAMYWYRQDPGQGLRLIYYSQIVNDFQKGDIAEGYSVSREKKESFPLTVTSAQKNPTAFYLCASSTTESNQPQHFGDGTRLSIL.

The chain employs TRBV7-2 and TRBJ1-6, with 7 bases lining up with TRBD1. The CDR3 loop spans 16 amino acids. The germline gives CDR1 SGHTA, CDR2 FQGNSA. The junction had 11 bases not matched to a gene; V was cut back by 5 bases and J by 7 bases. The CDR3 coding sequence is TGTGCCAGCAGCCCCTACGGGACAGTGGGGAATTCACCCCTCCACTTT. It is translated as CASSPYGTVGNSPLHF.

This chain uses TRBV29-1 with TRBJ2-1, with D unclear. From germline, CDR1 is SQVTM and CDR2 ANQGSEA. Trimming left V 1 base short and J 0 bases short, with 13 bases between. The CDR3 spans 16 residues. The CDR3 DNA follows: TGCAGCGTTGAAGTTCGGCAGGCGAGCTCCTACAATGAGCAGTTCTTC. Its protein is CSVEVRQASSYNEQFF.

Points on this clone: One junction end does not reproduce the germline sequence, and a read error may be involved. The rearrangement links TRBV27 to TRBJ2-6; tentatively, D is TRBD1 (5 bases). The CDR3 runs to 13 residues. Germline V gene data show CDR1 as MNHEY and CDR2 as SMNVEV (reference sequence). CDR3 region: CASSWSGANGLTF. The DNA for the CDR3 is TGTGCCAGCAGTTGGTCTGGGGCCAACGGCCTGACTTTC.

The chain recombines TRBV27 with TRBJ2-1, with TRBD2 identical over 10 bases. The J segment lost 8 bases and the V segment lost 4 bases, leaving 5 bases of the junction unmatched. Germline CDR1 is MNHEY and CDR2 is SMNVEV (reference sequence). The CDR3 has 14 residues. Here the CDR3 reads CASSWSSGSHEQFF. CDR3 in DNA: TGTGCCAGCAGTTGGTCTAGCGGGAGTCATGAGCAGTTCTTC.

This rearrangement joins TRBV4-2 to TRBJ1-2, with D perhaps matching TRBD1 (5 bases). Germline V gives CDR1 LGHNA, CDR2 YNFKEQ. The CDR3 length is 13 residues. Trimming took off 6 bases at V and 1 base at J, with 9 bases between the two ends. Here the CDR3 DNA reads TGTGCCAGCAGACGAGACAGTAACTATGGCTACACCTTC. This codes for CASRRDSNYGYTF.

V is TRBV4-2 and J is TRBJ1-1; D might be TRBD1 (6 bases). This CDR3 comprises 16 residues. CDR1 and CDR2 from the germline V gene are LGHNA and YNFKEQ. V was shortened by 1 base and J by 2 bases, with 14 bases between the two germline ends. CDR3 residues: CASSQVQAGANTEAFF. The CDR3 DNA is TGTGCCAGCAGCCAAGTCCAGGCAGGGGCTAACACTGAAGCTTTCTTT.

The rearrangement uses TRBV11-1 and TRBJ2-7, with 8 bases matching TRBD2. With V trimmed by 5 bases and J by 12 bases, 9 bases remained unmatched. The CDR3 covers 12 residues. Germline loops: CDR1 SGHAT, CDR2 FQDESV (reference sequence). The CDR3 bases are TGTGCCAGCAGCACTAGCGGACCGAAACGGTACTTC. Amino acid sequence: CASSTSGPKRYF. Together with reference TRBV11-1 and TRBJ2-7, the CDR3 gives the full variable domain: EAEVAQSPRYKITEKSQAVAFWCDPISGHATLYWYRQILGQGPELLVQFQDESVVDDSQLPKDRFSAERLKGVDSTLKIQPAELGDSAMYLCASSTSGPKRYFGPGTRLTVT.

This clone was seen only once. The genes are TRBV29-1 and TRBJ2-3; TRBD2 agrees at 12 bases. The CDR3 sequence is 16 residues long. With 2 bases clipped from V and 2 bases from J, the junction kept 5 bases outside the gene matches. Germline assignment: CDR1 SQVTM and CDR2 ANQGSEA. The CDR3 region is CSVERLAGESTDTQYF. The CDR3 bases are TGCAGCGTTGAACGACTAGCGGGAGAATCCACAGATACGCAGTATTTT.

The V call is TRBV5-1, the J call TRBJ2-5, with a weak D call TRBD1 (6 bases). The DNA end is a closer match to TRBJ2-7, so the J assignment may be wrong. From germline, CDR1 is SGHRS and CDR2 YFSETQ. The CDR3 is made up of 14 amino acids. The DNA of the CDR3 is TGCGCCAGCAGCTTGGTATCAGGGGCGTACGAGCAGTACTTC. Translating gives CASSLVSGAYEQYF.

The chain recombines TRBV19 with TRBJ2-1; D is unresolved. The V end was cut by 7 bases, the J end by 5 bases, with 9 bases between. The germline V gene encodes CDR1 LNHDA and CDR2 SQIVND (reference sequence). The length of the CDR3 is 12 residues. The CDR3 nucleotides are TGTGCCAGTAACAGCTTCCACAATGAGCAGTTCTTC. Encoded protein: CASNSFHNEQFF.

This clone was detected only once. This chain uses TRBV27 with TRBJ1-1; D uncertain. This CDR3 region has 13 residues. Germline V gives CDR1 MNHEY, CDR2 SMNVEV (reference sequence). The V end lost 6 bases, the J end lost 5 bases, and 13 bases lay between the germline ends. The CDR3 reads CASSLIPGTEAFF. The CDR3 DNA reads TGTGCCAGCAGCCTTATACCGGGGACTGAAGCTTTCTTT.